A selection of T cell receptor beta chains follows, all from one sample in a study of blood T cell repertoires in COVID-19. Repertoires were generated with immunoSEQ multiplex PCR, while TCRdb's copy carries only in-frame clones and drops some. The sample has about 70,000 clones; around nine tenths are singletons. The sequenced material came from peripheral blood. The source of these receptors is a woman of 80 years or more with acute or convalescent COVID-19. Both conserved end residues are part of each CDR3. A D gene is named only where the DNA matches it firmly. The listing skips clone size in some rows; elsewhere it reads once, few, many or a size class.

clone size,D gene,J gene,V gene,CDR3 length,CDR3 protein,CDR3 DNA
.,.,TRBJ1-2,TRBV5-4,14,CASSLLQGNYGYTF,TGTGCCAGCAGCTTGTTGCAGGGTAACTATGGCTACACCTTC
.,TRBD2,TRBJ2-2,TRBV14,15,CASSRGLAGTGELFF,TGTGCCAGCAGCCGCGGACTAGCGGGAACCGGGGAGCTGTTTTTT
.,TRBD1,TRBJ2-2,TRBV18,15,CASSPRTGNTGELFF,TGTGCCAGCTCACCTCGGACAGGGAACACCGGGGAGCTGTTTTTT
few,.,TRBJ2-1,TRBV29-1,12,CSVARSVNEQFF,TGCAGCGTTGCCAGGTCCGTCAATGAGCAGTTCTTC
.,TRBD2,TRBJ2-1,TRBV28,15,CASSPSGGFYNEQFF,TGTGCCAGCAGTCCTAGCGGGGGGTTCTACAATGAGCAGTTCTTC
.,.,TRBJ1-3,TRBV30,12,CAWSSSGNTIYF,TGTGCCTGGAGCTCCTCTGGAAACACCATATATTTT
.,TRBD2,TRBJ2-3,TRBV19,17,CASAGTSGGPSTDTQYF,TGTGCCAGTGCCGGGACTAGCGGGGGACCTAGCACAGATACGCAGTATTTT
.,TRBD1,TRBJ2-3,TRBV5-1,16,CASSLVGQGPTDTQYF,TGCGCCAGCAGCTTGGTGGGACAGGGCCCCACAGATACGCAGTATTTT
.,TRBD1,TRBJ1-2,TRBV7-9,13,CASSKTGENGYTF,TGTGCCAGCAGCAAGACAGGGGAGAATGGCTACACCTTC
.,.,TRBJ1-3,TRBV12-3/TRBV12-4,12,CASNRGGNTIYF,TGTGCCAGCAACCGGGGTGGAAACACCATATATTTT
.,.,TRBJ1-1,TRBV24-1,14,CATRRVNYNTEAFF,TGTGCCACTCGGCGGGTCAACTATAACACTGAAGCTTTCTTT
.,TRBD1,TRBJ1-5,TRBV6-2/TRBV6-3,15,CASSPGTGGNQPQHF,TGTGCCAGCAGCCCTGGGACAGGGGGCAATCAGCCCCAGCATTTT
.,TRBD1,TRBJ1-2,TRBV7-2,14,CASRPTGGADGYTF,TGTGCCAGCAGACCCACAGGGGGCGCAGATGGCTACACCTTC
.,.,TRBJ1-2,TRBV5-6,13,CASSLGQNYGYTF,TGTGCCAGCAGCTTGGGACAAAACTATGGCTACACCTTC
.,.,TRBJ1-1,TRBV5-4,14,CASSLVGGNTEAFF,TGTGCCAGCAGCTTGGTCGGGGGGAACACTGAAGCTTTCTTT
.,.,TRBJ2-2,TRBV7-2,14,CASSPGGYTGELFF,TGTGCCAGCAGCCCCGGCGGATACACCGGGGAGCTGTTTTTT
.,.,TRBJ2-2,TRBV7-2,13,CASSSTDTGELFF,TGTGCCAGCAGCTCTACAGACACCGGGGAGCTGTTTTTT
.,TRBD1,TRBJ2-5,TRBV3-1/TRBV3-2,16,CASSQGQTGRRETQYF,TGTGCCAGCAGCCAAGGCCAGACAGGGCGACGGGAGACCCAGTACTTC
.,.,TRBJ2-3,TRBV25-1,13,CASVPSGTDTQYF,TGTGCCAGCGTTCCTAGCGGCACAGATACGCAGTATTTT
few,TRBD1,TRBJ1-1,TRBV7-9,15,CASSLAGTVVTEAFF,TGTGCCAGCAGCTTAGCGGGGACAGTTGTCACTGAAGCTTTCTTT
.,TRBD1,TRBJ1-1,TRBV18,12,CASSRQGPEAFF,TGTGCCAGCTCACGACAGGGTCCTGAAGCTTTCTTT
.,.,TRBJ1-1,TRBV5-1,13,CASSPIPGSEAFF,TGCGCCAGCAGCCCCATACCCGGGAGTGAAGCTTTCTTT
once,.,TRBJ1-5,TRBV28,15,CASSPTLYMAQPQHF,TGTGCCAGCAGCCCTACACTATATATGGCGCAGCCCCAGCATTTT
.,.,TRBJ1-2,TRBV19,13,CASSPQEGYGYTF,TGTGCCAGTAGTCCCCAGGAGGGGTATGGCTACACCTTC
.,.,TRBJ2-1,TRBV6-5,14,CASSTDAGYNEQFF,TGTGCCAGCAGTACAGACGCGGGGTACAATGAGCAGTTCTTC
.,.,TRBJ2-3,TRBV5-1,14,CASMEGAQGDTQYF,TGCGCCAGCATGGAGGGGGCACAAGGGGATACGCAGTATTTT
.,TRBD1,TRBJ2-7,TRBV20-1,11,CSGRTGNEQYF,TGCAGTGGCCGGACAGGGAACGAGCAGTACTTC
.,TRBD2,TRBJ2-2,TRBV5-1,17,CASLRTSGGAGTGELFF,TGCGCCAGCCTTAGGACTAGCGGGGGGGCCGGAACCGGGGAGCTGTTTTTT
.,.,TRBJ1-3,TRBV7-2,14,CASSLGATGNTIYF,TGTGCCAGCAGCTTAGGGGCTACGGGAAACACCATATATTTT
once,.,TRBJ2-1,TRBV11-2,11,CASSSLNEQFF,TGTGCCAGCAGCTCACTAAATGAGCAGTTCTTC
once,.,TRBJ2-1,TRBV30,14,CAWSADTRRHEQFF,TGTGCCTGGAGTGCGGACACCCGCCGGCATGAGCAGTTCTTC
.,TRBD1,TRBJ2-2,TRBV6-5,15,CASSYSGTGGPELFF,TGTGCCAGCAGTTACTCCGGGACAGGGGGCCCGGAGCTGTTTTTT
once,.,TRBJ2-7,TRBV11-3,14,CASSLAGAYYEQYF,TGTGCCAGCAGCCTGGCGGGGGCCTACTACGAGCAGTACTTC
.,.,TRBJ2-3,TRBV2,13,CASSEARGYTQYF,TGTGCCAGCAGTGAAGCGCGGGGTTATACGCAGTATTTT
.,.,TRBJ1-2,TRBV12-1,15,CASSFVPGGNYGYTF,TGTGCCAGCAGCTTTGTTCCAGGGGGCAACTATGGCTACACCTTC
once,.,TRBJ2-5,TRBV6-5,13,CASLARDQETQYF,TGTGCCAGCTTAGCGCGAGATCAAGAGACCCAGTACTTC
.,.,TRBJ1-5,TRBV18,16,CASSPPGTGLDQPQHF,TGTGCCAGCTCACCACCGGGCACAGGGTTGGATCAGCCCCAGCATTTT
.,TRBD1,TRBJ2-7,TRBV3-1/TRBV3-2,15,CATSGRTGISYEQYF,TGTGCCACCAGTGGCCGGACAGGGATCTCCTACGAGCAGTACTTC
.,TRBD1,TRBJ2-6,TRBV6-1,19,CASSAPQRTGLTGANVLTF,TGTGCCAGCAGTGCCCCCCAACGGACAGGTTTAACTGGGGCCAACGTCCTGACTTTC
.,.,TRBJ2-1,TRBV6-5,13,CASRLGSYNEQFF,TGTGCCAGCAGGTTGGGCAGCTACAATGAGCAGTTCTTC
.,TRBD2,TRBJ2-3,TRBV18,17,CASSPPGLAGGTDTQYF,TGTGCCAGCTCACCACCTGGGCTAGCGGGGGGCACAGATACGCAGTATTTT
.,TRBD2,TRBJ2-5,TRBV11-2,18,CASSLGRTSGGWEETQYF,TGTGCCAGCAGCTTAGGACGGACTAGCGGGGGTTGGGAAGAGACCCAGTACTTC
.,.,TRBJ2-7,TRBV7-8,17,CASSLGGLGLVHYEQYF,TGTGCCAGCAGCTTAGGAGGGTTGGGACTCGTACACTACGAGCAGTACTTC
.,TRBD2,TRBJ2-3,TRBV20-1,15,CSASSSGSRGNTQYF,TGCAGTGCTAGTTCTAGCGGGAGCCGTGGGAATACGCAGTATTTT
.,.,TRBJ2-2,TRBV14,16,CASSQVLGTGTGELFF,TGTGCCAGCAGCCAAGTCTTGGGGACTGGCACCGGGGAGCTGTTTTTT
.,TRBD1,TRBJ1-1,TRBV11-1,16,CASSFNTGTANTEAFF,TGTGCCAGCAGCTTTAATACCGGGACAGCGAACACTGAAGCTTTCTTT
.,TRBD2,TRBJ2-3,TRBV5-1,16,CASSLLAGGLTDTQYF,TGCGCCAGCAGCTTGCTAGCGGGGGGCCTAACAGATACGCAGTATTTT
.,.,TRBJ2-1,TRBV28,16,CASSPSRDNSYNEQFF,TGTGCCAGCAGTCCATCCCGGGACAACTCCTACAATGAGCAGTTCTTC
.,.,TRBJ2-2,TRBV28,12,CASGRGRGELFF,TGTGCCAGCGGCAGGGGAAGAGGGGAGCTGTTTTTT
.,.,TRBJ1-3,TRBV18,13,CASSGSSGNTIYF,TGTGCCAGCTCCGGGAGCTCTGGAAACACCATATATTTT
.,.,TRBJ1-1,TRBV10-3,12,CAISESRGEAFF,TGTGCCATCAGTGAGTCGAGGGGGGAAGCTTTCTTT
.,.,TRBJ1-3,TRBV5-1,14,CASSLGGSGNTIYF,TGCGCCAGCAGCTTGGGAGGGTCTGGAAACACCATATATTTT
few,TRBD1,TRBJ1-1,TRBV7-2,14,CASSPRQGVTEAFF,TGTGCCAGCAGCCCCCGACAGGGGGTGACTGAAGCTTTCTTT
.,.,TRBJ1-2,TRBV5-6,15,CASSLVGRGDYGYTF,TGTGCCAGCAGCTTGGTCGGCAGGGGAGACTATGGCTACACCTTC
.,.,TRBJ2-5,TRBV5-5,11,CASSSSETQYF,TGTGCCAGCAGCTCATCAGAGACCCAGTACTTC
.,.,TRBJ1-1,TRBV29-1,11,CSVEDVAEAFF,TGCAGCGTTGAAGATGTAGCTGAAGCTTTCTTT
.,.,TRBJ1-1,TRBV19,13,CASSIERGTEAFF,TGTGCCAGTAGTATAGAGCGAGGCACTGAAGCTTTCTTT